This T cell receptor (beta chain) was captured in a study of regulatory T cells in long-lasting Graves disease. Study overall: Newly diagnosed Graves' patients took antithyroid drugs under 3 months.

Building the TCR beta libraries relied on iRepertoire HTBI primers, and CDR3 regions underwent Arm-PCR. MiXCR, run by TCRdb on the multiplex PCR reads, gives a single entry per CDR3 protein. The data show over 500,000 distinct CDR3 sequences, roughly 15% seen once. The germline V and J ends were trimmed by 8 bases and 4 bases, with 10 bases remaining between them. This CDR3 is built from 12 residues. Germline V CDR1 and CDR2: SGHAT, FQNNGV. As for time point: newly diagnosed GD, antithyroid drugs for less than 3 months. PBMC-derived RNA was used for the TCR library. This clonotype was seen many times. The data were also submitted as part of a second study, on T cells in Graves' hyperthyroidism and ophthalmopathy. According to that study: Using the HTBI primer set, a first-round RT-PCR was run on the TCR CDR3.

Sample: peripheral blood mononuclear cells (PBMCs), taken at new diagnosis, from a patient treated with antithyroid drugs. The TCR was taken from a man between 18 and 29 years old with Graves disease. The chain links TRBV11-2 to TRBJ2-3; D unclear. CDR3 region: CASRPAPDTQYF. The CDR3 DNA reads as TGTGCCAGCCGCCCTGCTCCAGATACGCAGTATTTT.